The 22 T cell receptor beta chains reported below all come from one sample, sequenced in a study of T cells in Graves' hyperthyroidism and ophthalmopathy. RNA transcripts served as the template for amplifying TCR beta CDR3 regions. First-round RT-PCR with HTBI primers amplified the TCR CDR3 region. A single record per CDR3 protein comes from TCRdb applying MiXCR to the multiplex PCR reads. The data show about 610,000 distinct CDR3 sequences, approximately 15% seen once. The sequenced sample was blood. These receptors were taken from a woman aged 40 to 49 with Graves' ophthalmopathy.

This clonotype was detected a few times. The chain carries TRBV4-3 and TRBJ1-1; maybe TRBD1 (5 bases). V was clipped by 1 base and J by 3 bases, with 12 bases between them. Germline V gene lookup returns CDR1 LGHNA and CDR2 YSLEER. This CDR3 comprises 15 residues. Here the CDR3 DNA reads TGCGCCAGCAGCCAAGTCGCATGGGGCGACACTGAAGCTTTCTTT. This sequence encodes CASSQVAWGDTEAFF.

As regards this clonotype: A single base separates this from a much larger clone, so it may be a read error. The chain recombines TRBV6-2 or TRBV6-3 with TRBJ1-2; D uncertain. The germline V gene has CDR1 MNHEY and CDR2 SVGEGT. The length of the CDR3 is 17 residues. V lost 5 bases and J lost 0, with 19 bases in between. The CDR3, as DNA: TGTGCCAGCAGTCCGCGGGCCTCGCCCCAGTCTAACTATGGCTACACCTTC. Residues: CASSPRASPQSNYGYTF.

This clonotype was recorded many times. The chain links TRBV4-2 to TRBJ1-2; TRBD1 agrees at 9 bases. Germline V lookup: CDR1 LGHNA, CDR2 YNFKEQ. The V segment lost 1 base and the J segment 3 bases; nucleotides outside the gene matches: 6. The length of the CDR3 is 16 residues. The CDR3 reads CASSQGDREVDYGYTF. Written as DNA, the CDR3 is TGTGCCAGCAGCCAAGGGGACAGGGAGGTAGACTATGGCTACACCTTC.

Many counts were recorded for this clonotype. The J gene is TRBJ2-7, the V gene TRBV12-3 or TRBV12-4, with a weak D call TRBD1 (6 bases). The V and J ends lost 5 bases and 2 bases respectively, with 10 bases between them. The CDR3 spans 13 residues. The CDR3 here is CASSQGHTYEQYF. The CDR3 DNA sequence: TGTGCCAGCAGTCAGGGACATACCTACGAGCAGTACTTC.

This clonotype occurred many times. The chain couples TRBV11-2 to TRBJ2-6; no clear D. The CDR3 extends over 17 amino acids. V gave up 3 bases and J gave up 4 bases, with 16 bases separating them. Germline CDR1 reads SGHAT; CDR2 reads FQNNGV. The CDR3 bases are TGTGCCAGCAGCTTTACCTTTGACTCCGTAGGGGCCAACGTCCTGACTTTC. Its protein is CASSFTFDSVGANVLTF.

In this sample, this clonotype turned up many times. The CDR3 DNA reads as TGTGCCAGCAGCCCTCTAGGTCGCCCCTACGAGCAGTACTTC. Its translation is CASSPLGRPYEQYF. The chain uses TRBV28 and TRBJ2-7; D not certain. V lost 6 bases to trimming and J lost 2 bases, with 14 bases between them. The CDR3 loop spans 14 amino acids. Germline CDR1 and CDR2: MDHEN and SYDVKM.

This clonotype was observed many times. The chain couples TRBV11-2 to TRBJ1-1; D may be TRBD1 (5 bases). The CDR3 consists of 15 residues. Germline CDR1 and CDR2: SGHAT and FQNNGV. V was clipped by 6 bases and J by 4 bases, with 18 bases between them. The CDR3 is CASSYQQARGTEAFF. In DNA, the CDR3 is TGTGCCAGCAGTTACCAACAGGCACGGGGCACTGAAGCTTTCTTT.

The chain uses TRBV5-1 and TRBJ1-1, with unresolved D. V shed 2 bases and J shed 0 bases, with 8 bases lying between them. The CDR3 is 14 amino acids. The germline CDR1 and CDR2 sequences are SGHRS and YFSETQ. CDR3 sequence: CASSFTNLNTEAFF. CDR3 bases: TGCGCCAGCAGCTTTACTAATCTGAACACTGAAGCTTTCTTT.

This clonotype showed up just a few times. This sequence joins TRBV7-3 and TRBJ2-5, with a tentative D call TRBD2 (5 bases). The CDR3 totals 14 residues. V was shortened by 4 bases and J by 4 bases, with 13 bases between the two germline ends. Germline V gene lookup returns CDR1 SGHTA and CDR2 FQGTGA. The DNA of the CDR3 is TGTGCCAGCAGCTCCGGACTGGAACCAGAGACCCAGTACTTC. The encoded protein is CASSSGLEPETQYF.

This clonotype was recorded many times. This chain's CDR3 is CASSQGGGQGTIYF. The CDR3 nucleotides read TGCGCCAGCAGCCAAGGGGGAGGACAGGGCACCATATATTTT. The rearrangement uses TRBV4-1 and TRBJ1-3, with 8 bases lining up with TRBD1. V trimming: 1 base; J trimming: 9 bases; junction bases outside the gene matches: 5. Germline values: CDR1 MGHRA, CDR2 YSYEKL. The CDR3 covers 14 residues.

In this sample, this clonotype turned up many times. V and J are TRBV28 and TRBJ1-2; D may be TRBD1 (6 bases). The CDR3 covers 11 residues. V shed 3 bases and J shed 9 bases, with 8 bases lying between them. Germline CDR1 reads MDHEN; CDR2 reads SYDVKM. In DNA form, the CDR3 reads TGTGCCAGCAGTTTGGGGGGCCGCTACACCTTC. It yields the protein CASSLGGRYTF.

The chain combines TRBV11-2 with TRBJ1-1; D possibly corresponds to TRBD1 (5 bases). Germline CDR1 reads SGHAT; CDR2 reads FQNNGV. CDR3 length equals 15 residues. The V gene lost 1 base and the J gene lost 7 bases, with 16 bases spanning the gap. The CDR3 sequence is CASSLGMPGRVEAFF. As DNA, the CDR3 is TGTGCCAGCAGCTTAGGGATGCCGGGGCGGGTTGAAGCTTTCTTT.

This clonotype turned up a few times. The CDR3 sequence: CASSVGGVSNQPQHF. The CDR3 nucleotides are TGTGCCAGCAGCGTAGGAGGGGTTAGCAATCAGCCCCAGCATTTT. The rearrangement uses TRBV9 and TRBJ1-5; a possible D gene is TRBD1 (5 bases). The V end was cut by 0 bases, the J end by 0 bases, with 7 bases between. The CDR3 contains 15 residues. Germline V CDR1 and CDR2: SGDLS, YYNGEE.

This clonotype was detected many times. The genes are TRBV15 and TRBJ1-6, with a weak D call TRBD1 (6 bases). The CDR3 has 13 amino acids. Between the trimmed V and J ends, which lost 0 bases and 11 bases, there was a span of 8 bases. CDR1 and CDR2 from the germline V gene are LNHNV and YYDKDF (reference sequence). The CDR3 DNA follows: TGTGCCACCAGCAGAGATCGGGGGCCACCCCTCCACTTT. It yields the protein CATSRDRGPPLHF.

This clonotype was found a few times. The genes are TRBV3-1 and TRBJ1-1; TRBD1 agrees at 7 bases. Trimming at V came to 4 bases and at J to 6 bases, leaving 5 bases not matched to a gene. This CDR3 has 13 residues. Germline CDR1 LGHDT, CDR2 YNNKEL (reference sequence). Here the CDR3 DNA reads TGTGCCAGCAGCCTGACGGGACAGTCTGAAGCTTTCTTT. This translates into CASSLTGQSEAFF. The entire variable domain, with the rest obtained from reference TRBV3-1 and TRBJ1-1, is as follows: DTAVSQTPKYLVTQMGNDKSIKCEQNLGHDTMYWYKQDSKKFLKIMFSYNNKELIINETVPNRFSPKSPDKAHLNLHINSLELGDSAVYFCASSLTGQSEAFFGQGTRLTVV.

This clonotype was counted a few times. This rearrangement joins TRBV6-1 to TRBJ1-5; 7 nucleotides match TRBD1. V lost 9 bases and J lost 4; bases outside the gene matches: 18. This CDR3 region has 17 residues. The V gene's germline CDR1 is MNHNS and CDR2 SASEGT. CDR3 DNA sequence: TGTGCCAGGAGAGGCGGCGGCAGGGGGTTTGAGAATCAGCCCCAGCATTTT. It translates to CARRGGGRGFENQPQHF.

This clonotype was counted many times. The V and J genes are TRBV6-2 or TRBV6-3 and TRBJ2-5; either TRBD1 or TRBD2 may supply D (6 bases each). CDR3 size: 14 residues. The V gene's germline CDR1 is MNHEY and CDR2 SVGEGT. Trimming took off 7 bases at V and 5 bases at J, with 17 bases between the two ends. The CDR3 here is CASTRTGAWETQYF. The CDR3 bases are TGTGCCAGCACAAGAACGGGGGCCTGGGAGACCCAGTACTTC.

This clonotype was found many times. The chain carries TRBV10-3 and TRBJ1-2; the D is unclear. Per germline, CDR1 ENHRY and CDR2 SYGVKD. The CDR3 spans 15 residues. With 2 bases removed from V and 8 bases from J, the gap between germline ends came to 18 bases. The CDR3: CAISEIMRSFGGYTF. The CDR3 nucleotides read TGTGCCATCAGTGAGATTATGAGGTCCTTCGGGGGCTACACCTTC.

This clonotype was recorded many times. CDR3 DNA: TGTGCCAGCAGCGGGCCCTGGGCCACTGAAGCTTTCTTT. Translating it yields CASSGPWATEAFF. V usage is TRBV6-2 or TRBV6-3 and J usage is TRBJ1-1; D is ambiguous. Germline V gene sequence: CDR1 MNHEY, CDR2 SVGEGT. The germline V and J ends were trimmed by 6 bases and 4 bases, with 12 bases remaining between them. This CDR3 is built from 13 residues.

This clonotype was detected many times. The chain joins TRBV29-1 to TRBJ2-7; 7 nucleotides match TRBD2. CDR3 length: 13 amino acids. V shed 4 bases and J 2 bases; nucleotides not matched to a gene: 5. From germline, CDR1 is SQVTM and CDR2 ANQGSEA. The CDR3, as DNA: TGCAGCGTTGCGGGCGGGAGCCCCTACGAGCAGTACTTC. Translating gives CSVAGGSPYEQYF.

This clonotype was counted at least ten times. The J gene is TRBJ1-2, the V gene TRBV10-3; 8 positions agree with TRBD1. This CDR3 has 11 residues. The V and J ends lost 11 bases and 8 bases, in that order; junction bases with no gene match: 7. Germline V CDR1 and CDR2: ENHRY, SYGVKD. In DNA, the CDR3 is TGTGCCTTGGGGGCAGGGGGCGGCTACACCTTC. It codes for CALGAGGGYTF.

There are a few counts of this clonotype. Here the CDR3 reads CASSYVQEGREAFF. The DNA of the CDR3 is TGTGCCAGCAGTTACGTCCAGGAGGGACGTGAAGCTTTCTTT. V gene TRBV6-2 or TRBV6-3 combines with J gene TRBJ1-1; D is possibly TRBD1 (5 bases). The V and J ends lost 2 bases and 7 bases respectively, with 14 bases between them. The germline gives CDR1 MNHEY, CDR2 SVGEGT. This CDR3 is built from 14 residues.